The rows below give T cell receptor beta chains drawn from one sample of a study of blood T cell repertoires in COVID-19. The assay was immunoSEQ multiplex PCR, and TCRdb's table has in-frame clones only and misses some. The sample shows more than 200,000 clones, around four fifths of them seen only once. What was sequenced was peripheral blood. These receptors were obtained from a man in his sixties with acute or convalescent COVID-19. Each CDR3 is given with its conserved first and last residue. D genes are given only for firm matches. Expanded clones are given a class, and other clones once, few, many or no size at all.

clone size	V gene	D gene	J gene	CDR3 protein	CDR3 DNA
few	TRBV11-3	NA	TRBJ2-3	CASSYSSTDTQYF	TGTGCCAGCAGCTACTCTAGCACAGATACGCAGTATTTT
NA	TRBV20-1	NA	TRBJ2-1	CSASMERTSWYNEQFF	TGCAGTGCTAGTATGGAGAGAACTAGTTGGTACAATGAGCAGTTCTTC
NA	TRBV11-2	NA	TRBJ2-3	CASSPAGLDQDTQYF	TGTGCCAGCAGCCCGGCGGGACTCGATCAAGATACGCAGTATTTT
once	TRBV7-2	TRBD2	TRBJ2-7	CASSLEGGRSYEQYF	TGTGCCAGCAGCTTAGAAGGCGGGAGGTCGTACGAGCAGTACTTC
NA	TRBV7-3	NA	TRBJ2-1	CASSLMLSSYNEQFF	TGTGCCAGCAGCTTAATGTTGAGCTCCTACAATGAGCAGTTCTTC
NA	TRBV7-8	NA	TRBJ1-1	CASSLGRGFGNTEAFF	TGTGCCAGCAGCTTGGGCAGGGGATTCGGGAACACTGAAGCTTTCTTT
once	TRBV4-1	TRBD2	TRBJ2-3	CASSQGLAGPEQYF	TGCGCCAGCAGCCAGGGACTAGCGGGACCTGAACAGTATTTT
NA	TRBV5-6	TRBD1	TRBJ2-1	CASRLLTGGTYNEQFF	TGTGCCAGCAGACTACTGACAGGGGGAACCTACAATGAGCAGTTCTTC
NA	TRBV11-3	TRBD2	TRBJ2-2	CASSLGGGAANTGELFF	TGTGCCAGCAGCTTAGGGGGAGGGGCAGCGAACACCGGGGAGCTGTTTTTT
few	TRBV6-6	NA	TRBJ1-2	CASTNSILNYGYTF	TGTGCCAGCACCAATAGTATACTTAACTATGGCTACACCTTC
NA	TRBV27	TRBD1	TRBJ2-7	CASSPGRTGASYEQYF	TGTGCCAGCAGCCCCGGGAGGACAGGGGCTTCCTACGAGCAGTACTTC
NA	TRBV18	NA	TRBJ2-3	CASSTSVRTDTQYF	TGTGCCAGCTCAACTTCTGTACGCACAGATACGCAGTATTTT
NA	TRBV7-2	NA	TRBJ1-5	CASSLSQNQPQHF	TGTGCCAGCAGCTTATCCCAGAATCAGCCCCAGCATTTT
NA	TRBV3-1/TRBV3-2	TRBD2	TRBJ2-1	CASSTRLAGASYNEQFF	TGTGCCAGCAGCACCCGACTAGCGGGGGCTTCCTACAATGAGCAGTTCTTC
NA	TRBV7-9	TRBD1	TRBJ1-6	CASSPLTGTNSPLHF	TGTGCCAGCAGCCCATTGACAGGGACCAATTCACCCCTCCACTTT
once	TRBV9	NA	TRBJ2-2	CASSVDYGSTGELFF	TGTGCCAGCAGCGTAGATTACGGGTCCACCGGGGAGCTGTTTTTT
NA	TRBV18	NA	TRBJ1-6	CASSPTQGYEPLHF	TGTGCCAGCTCACCGACCCAGGGCTATGAACCCCTCCACTTT
few	TRBV6-6	NA	TRBJ1-2	CASSTGGGDNYGYTF	TGTGCCAGCAGTACGGGGGGGGGTGACAACTATGGCTACACCTTC
few	TRBV12-5	NA	TRBJ1-2	CASNGGVRADYGYTF	TGTGCTAGTAATGGGGGGGTGAGGGCAGACTATGGCTACACCTTC
NA	TRBV6-5	TRBD2	TRBJ2-3	CASGRTRSDTQYF	TGTGCCAGCGGTAGGACTAGATCAGATACGCAGTATTTT
NA	TRBV14	NA	TRBJ2-7	CASSGRAGETYEQYF	TGTGCCAGCAGTGGGCGGGCAGGGGAAACCTACGAGCAGTACTTC
NA	TRBV2	NA	TRBJ2-1	CASSGTEYNEQFF	TGTGCCAGCAGTGGGACAGAGTACAATGAGCAGTTCTTC
NA	TRBV29-1	NA	TRBJ1-1	CSVARGTEAFF	TGCAGCGTTGCCCGGGGCACTGAAGCTTTCTTT
NA	TRBV9	NA	TRBJ1-1	CASSPLGGNTEAFF	TGTGCCAGCAGCCCCCTGGGAGGGAACACTGAAGCTTTCTTT
NA	TRBV5-1	NA	TRBJ1-6	CASSSGHDNSPLHF	TGCGCCAGCAGCTCGGGACATGATAATTCACCCCTCCACTTT
NA	TRBV6-5	TRBD1	TRBJ1-1	CASSTLGTGNTEAFF	TGTGCCAGCAGTACCTTAGGGACAGGGAACACTGAAGCTTTCTTT
NA	TRBV4-2	TRBD2	TRBJ2-1	CASSQVPSGGTLYNEQFF	TGTGCCAGCAGCCAAGTCCCCAGCGGGGGGACCCTCTACAATGAGCAGTTCTTC
NA	TRBV3-1/TRBV3-2	TRBD2	TRBJ2-3	CASRRSSGSASTDTQYF	TGTGCCAGCCGTAGGTCTAGCGGGAGCGCTAGCACAGATACGCAGTATTTT